The 11 T cell receptor beta chains listed next were all sequenced from one sample in a study of blood T cell repertoires in COVID-19. TCRdb's table, derived via immunoSEQ multiplex PCR, lists solely in-frame clones and lacks some. Of more than 400,000 clones in the sample, approximately 83% were seen once. Sequenced material: peripheral blood. Every receptor here comes from a human donor in a cohort sampled during active COVID-19.

In its sample, this clone was seen once. The chain recombines TRBV7-9 with TRBJ1-2; weak D call: TRBD1 (6 bases). Germline V gene lookup returns CDR1 SEHNR and CDR2 FQNEAQ (reference sequence). V was cut by 5 bases and J by 8 bases, with 12 bases left in between. The CDR3 has 12 amino acids. CDR3 DNA: TGTGCCAGCAGCCAACCACAGGGAGGCTACACCTTC. Protein: CASSQPQGGYTF.

The chain is built from TRBV6-4 and TRBJ1-5; TRBD1 aligns across 9 bases. J lost 2 bases, V lost 10 bases, and 12 bases had no gene match. The CDR3 consists of 16 residues. Germline loops: CDR1 MRHNA, CDR2 SNTAGT. This CDR3 reads CANKQGALNGNQPQHF. The CDR3 nucleotides are TGTGCCAACAAACAGGGGGCGTTGAATGGCAATCAGCCCCAGCATTTT.

The CDR3 DNA follows: TGTGCCAGCAGCGCACTAGCGGGAGGCCCCAATGAGCAGTTCTTC. This sequence encodes CASSALAGGPNEQFF. The chain combines TRBV2 with TRBJ2-1; 12 bases align to TRBD2. Germline V CDR1 and CDR2: SNHLY, FYNNEI. V was pared by 6 bases and J by 6 bases, with 6 bases of the junction left unmatched. The CDR3 has 15 residues.

The DNA for the CDR3 is TGTGCCAGCAGCCGACGACAGGGTCTTAATTCACCCCTCCACTTT. Amino acids: CASSRRQGLNSPLHF. The chain recombines TRBV7-9 with TRBJ1-6; TRBD1 matches at 7 bases. The V gene's germline CDR1 is SEHNR and CDR2 FQNEAQ (reference sequence). Trimming took 5 bases from V and 6 from J; bases not matched to a gene: 7. The length of the CDR3 is 15 residues.

This chain uses TRBV5-6 with TRBJ2-2, with D possibly TRBD1 on 6 matching bases. This CDR3 contains 16 residues. Trimming cost V 5 bases and J 5 bases, with 19 bases left between them. Germline values: CDR1 SGHDT, CDR2 YYEEEE. CDR3 nucleotides: TGTGCCAGCAGTCGGGACACAGAATTTAGAACCGGGGAGCTGTTTTTT. Its translation is CASSRDTEFRTGELFF. Drawing the rest from reference TRBV5-6 and TRBJ2-2, the complete variable domain is DAGVTQSPTHLIKTRGQQVTLRCSPKSGHDTVSWYQQALGQGPQFIFQYYEEEERQRGNFPDRFSGHQFPNYSSELNVNALLLGDSALYLCASSRDTEFRTGELFFGEGSRLTVL.

The chain carries TRBV6-5 and TRBJ1-1; D perhaps matches TRBD1 (5 bases). Per the germline V gene, CDR1 is MNHEY and CDR2 is SVGAGI. Trimming pared 4 bases from V and 4 bases from J, leaving 13 bases between. The CDR3 extends over 14 amino acids. The DNA of the CDR3 is TGTGCCAGCAGTTCAGGGTGGGGAAGCACTGAAGCTTTCTTT. Translation: CASSSGWGSTEAFF.

The V gene is TRBV27, the J gene TRBJ2-5, with 7 bases aligning to TRBD2. Trimming cost V 6 bases and J 5 bases; bases outside gene matches: 12. The CDR3 sequence is 15 residues long. Looked up from germline, CDR1 is MNHEY and CDR2 is SMNVEV (reference sequence). The CDR3 loop reads CASSLEGGSGETQYF. Written as DNA, the CDR3 is TGTGCCAGCAGCCTCGAGGGCGGGAGCGGGGAGACCCAGTACTTC.

This clone was counted a single time. The chain combines TRBV27 with TRBJ1-2; tentative D call: TRBD1 (6 bases). Looked up from germline, CDR1 is MNHEY and CDR2 is SMNVEV (reference sequence). V was pared by 3 bases and J by 7 bases, with 15 bases between. The CDR3 has 14 amino acids. CDR3: CASSLTLGAIGYTF. The CDR3 coding sequence is TGTGCCAGCAGTTTGACCCTGGGGGCAATTGGCTACACCTTC.

This clone was counted between two and nine times. The gene calls are TRBV12-1 and TRBJ2-7; the table's D call TRBD1 went unverified against the DNA. TRBV12-1 is flagged as a pseudogene. The CDR3 totals 14 residues. This CDR3 reads CASCRQADSYEQYF. The CDR3 nucleotides read TGTGCCAGCTGCCGACAGGCCGACTCCTACGAGCAGTACTTC.

The V gene is TRBV28, the J gene TRBJ2-7; no reliable D call. The ends were cut back, 1 base at V and 6 bases at J, with 10 bases in the middle. This CDR3 has 13 amino acids. The V gene's germline CDR1 is MDHEN and CDR2 SYDVKM. CDR3 bases: TGTGCCAGCAGTTTATCCGTCATTAGCGAGCAGTACTTC. The encoded protein is CASSLSVISEQYF.

This chain connects TRBV21-1 to TRBJ1-1. TRBV21-1 corresponds to a pseudogene. The CDR3 length is 15 residues. CDR3 amino acids: CASSKARGRNTEAFF. As DNA, the CDR3 is TGTGCCAGCAGCAAAGCGCGAGGGAGGAACACTGAAGCTTTCTTT.